Presented here are 11 T cell receptor beta chains from one specimen sequenced in a study of T cells in Graves' hyperthyroidism and ophthalmopathy. Template material for amplifying TCR beta CDR3 regions consisted of RNA transcripts. The HTBI primer set drove a first-round RT-PCR of the TCR CDR3. TCRdb reprocessed the multiplex PCR reads with MiXCR, giving one entry per CDR3 protein. The sample has about 480,000 distinct CDR3 sequences, about 24% seen once. Material: blood. These receptors all stem from a woman under 40 with Graves' ophthalmopathy.

This clonotype has only a few counts. The chain has TRBV20-1 and TRBJ1-6; D is uncertain. Germline lookup yields CDR1 DFQATT and CDR2 SNEGSKA (reference sequence). V shed 7 bases and J shed 8 bases, with 18 bases lying between them. This CDR3 comprises 14 residues. The CDR3 reads CSGFFGGPDSPLHF. The CDR3 bases are TGCAGTGGATTCTTCGGTGGTCCGGATTCACCCCTCCACTTT.

The sample holds many counts of this clonotype. This sequence joins TRBV6-5 and TRBJ2-7, with a tentative D call TRBD2 (5 bases). In germline, CDR1 is MNHEY, CDR2 SVGAGI. V lost 7 bases to trimming and J lost 2 bases, with 15 bases between them. The length of the CDR3 is 14 residues. The CDR3 DNA follows: TGTGCCAGCAAGCCAATAGTGGGAGCCTACGAGCAGTACTTC. Protein sequence: CASKPIVGAYEQYF.

Many counts were recorded for this clonotype. The rearrangement joins TRBV5-1 to TRBJ1-2, with TRBD1 matching 9 bases. Looked up from germline, CDR1 is SGHRS and CDR2 is YFSETQ. V was pared by 1 base and J by 6 bases, with 4 bases of the junction left unmatched. The CDR3 contains 14 residues. This chain's CDR3 is CASSLQGQGNGYTF. Written as DNA, the CDR3 is TGCGCCAGCAGCTTGCAGGGACAGGGAAATGGCTACACCTTC.

This clonotype was picked up many times. The chain has TRBV28 and TRBJ2-4; TRBD1 matches at 9 bases. From germline, CDR1 is MDHEN and CDR2 SYDVKM. V trimming: 8 bases; J trimming: 0 bases; junction bases outside the gene matches: 11. The CDR3 totals 17 residues. This CDR3 is CASRVGTGSLAKNIQYF. The CDR3 region has the DNA TGTGCCAGCCGGGTAGGGACAGGGAGTTTAGCCAAAAACATTCAGTACTTC.

This clonotype was seen at least ten times. Here the CDR3 DNA reads TGTGCCAGCAGGCCGGCGTTGTCAGGCTACACCTTC. Translating gives CASRPALSGYTF. The chain recombines TRBV6-5 with TRBJ1-2; D unresolved. In germline, CDR1 is MNHEY, CDR2 SVGAGI. The CDR3 runs to 12 residues. The V end lost 6 bases, the J end lost 8 bases, and 13 bases lay between the germline ends.

The V gene is TRBV12-3 or TRBV12-4, the J gene TRBJ2-7, with TRBD2 as a possible D gene (5 bases). V dropped 2 bases and J dropped 2 bases, with 10 bases sitting between them. The CDR3 is made up of 14 amino acids. Here the CDR3 DNA reads TGTGCCAGCAGTTTACTGAGGGCGGCCTACGAGCAGTACTTC. Its protein is CASSLLRAAYEQYF.

This clonotype was seen only once. J is TRBJ1-5 and V is TRBV30, with D uncertain. Per germline, CDR1 GTSNPN and CDR2 SVGIG (reference sequence). The CDR3 has 13 amino acids. V was pared by 0 bases and J by 7 bases, with 10 bases between. The CDR3 DNA is TGTGCCTGGAGTGTATGGGGATCCCAGCCCCAGCATTTT. It translates to CAWSVWGSQPQHF.

The sample holds many counts of this clonotype. The chain recombines TRBV29-1 with TRBJ1-2; a possible D gene is TRBD1 (6 bases). CDR1 and CDR2 (germline): SQVTM, ANQGSEA. Trimming shortened V by 3 bases and J by 6 bases, and 11 bases separated the two germline ends. The CDR3 sequence is 12 residues long. The CDR3 nucleotides read TGCAGCGTTGATTACAGGGTGCATGGCTACACCTTC. Its translation is CSVDYRVHGYTF.

This clonotype came up many times. The chain recombines TRBV11-1 with TRBJ2-7, with D tentatively TRBD1 or TRBD2 (5 bases each). This CDR3 is 14 amino acids long. Trimming shortened V by 3 bases and J by 3 bases, and 12 bases separated the two germline ends. Germline V gene sequence: CDR1 SGHAT, CDR2 FQDESV (reference sequence). CDR3 in amino acids: CASSLWDGHYEQYF. The DNA of the CDR3 is TGTGCCAGCAGCTTGTGGGACGGACACTACGAGCAGTACTTC.

This clonotype has at least ten counts. The chain has TRBV12-3 or TRBV12-4 and TRBJ1-2; D unclear. The V and J ends lost 6 bases and 8 bases respectively, with 16 bases between them. CDR3 length: 13 amino acids. Here the CDR3 reads CASSLEGERGYTF. In DNA form, the CDR3 reads TGTGCCAGCAGCCTCGAGGGAGAGAGGGGCTACACCTTC.

In its sample, this clonotype was seen a few times. Written as DNA, the CDR3 is TGTGCCAGCAGCGTAGAATTCCCCCTCGGGGAGCTGTTTTTT. Amino acid sequence: CASSVEFPLGELFF. The V call is TRBV9, the J call TRBJ2-2; no clear D. Germline V CDR1 and CDR2: SGDLS, YYNGEE. Between the trimmed V and J ends, which lost 0 bases and 7 bases, there was a span of 10 bases. CDR3 length: 14 residues.